This T cell receptor beta chain is drawn from a study of T-cell reconstitution after alpha-beta-depleted transplantation in children. Preparation of the TCRbeta library was carried out with unique molecular identifiers. TCRdb ran MiXCR on the PCR reads and lists one entry per CDR3 protein. The repertoire holds about 290,000 distinct CDR3 sequences, with roughly 9.1% as singletons. In its sample, this clonotype was seen many times. Its antigen is currently unknown. Notes on the study in general: At the one-year point after transplant, T-cell counts and TCRbeta diversity were found to come mostly from T cells that had been newly produced. Expanded clones from the graft, numbering several hundred, reportedly supplied alpha-beta T cells about two months after transplant.

V gave up 4 bases and J gave up 7 bases; unmatched junction bases: 19. The CDR3 is made up of 19 amino acids. In germline, CDR1 is ENHRY, CDR2 SYGVKD. The clonotype was recovered from a boy in the first two years of life with acute myeloid leukemia, due to receive a stem cell transplant. Sequences were derived from PBMCs, sampled before TCRalphabeta/CD19-depleted stem cell transplant. This rearrangement joins TRBV10-3 to TRBJ2-1; 10 bases are a match to TRBD2. The CDR3: CAISGSPVPSGRYENEQFF. CDR3 sequence (DNA): TGTGCCATCAGTGGGAGTCCGGTCCCTAGCGGGAGATATGAGAATGAGCAGTTCTTC.